Below, 27 T cell receptor beta chains from the same sample are listed, as sequenced in a study of identifying expanded T cells in peripheral blood. Generated by immunoSEQ multiplex PCR, the TCRdb table keeps only in-frame clones and is missing some. The sample gives tens of thousands of clones, 80% to 85% of which show up once; 15% to 20% is in the top ten. Specimen: blood. The receptors come from a person between 18 and 70 years old in good health.

The V and J genes are TRBV28 and TRBJ1-5; the D is unclear. Germline CDR1 MDHEN, CDR2 SYDVKM. This CDR3 spans 14 amino acids. Trimming took 7 bases from V and 6 from J, leaving 16 bases between them. The CDR3 is CASTPGLRPQPQHF. In DNA form, the CDR3 reads TGTGCCAGCACCCCTGGACTCAGGCCTCAGCCCCAGCATTTT. The full variable domain, in which reference TRBV28 and TRBJ1-5 provide the parts outside the CDR3, is DVKVTQSSRYLVKRTGEKVFLECVQDMDHENMFWYRQDPGLGLRLIYFSYDVKMKEKGDIPEGYSVSREKKERFSLILESASTNQTSMYLCASTPGLRPQPQHFGDGTRLSIL.

This clone was seen more than once but under ten times. The chain carries TRBV15 and TRBJ2-3; no clear D gene. The CDR3 extends over 14 amino acids. V was trimmed by 0 bases and J by 1 base, leaving 5 bases between them. Germline V gives CDR1 LNHNV, CDR2 YYDKDF (reference sequence). For the CDR3, the DNA is TGTGCCACCAGCAGAGAGCCGCGCACAGATACGCAGTATTTT. Translating it yields CATSREPRTDTQYF.

The CDR3 DNA reads as TGTGCCAGCTCACCGGCGGGGATCGAGCAGTTCTTC. Its translation: CASSPAGIEQFF. This chain links TRBV18 with TRBJ2-1, with D possibly matching TRBD2 (6 bases). Germline V CDR1 and CDR2: KGHSH, LQKENI. Trimming stripped 3 bases from V and 10 bases from J, with 10 bases between. There are 12 residues in the CDR3.

The chain employs TRBV9 and TRBJ2-7, with D maybe TRBD1 (5 bases). The CDR3 totals 13 residues. Germline CDR1 reads SGDLS; CDR2 reads YYNGEE. Deletions cut 0 bases from V and 3 bases from J, with 7 bases between. CDR3 residues: CASSVGRDYEQYF. CDR3 coding DNA: TGTGCCAGCAGCGTAGGCAGGGACTACGAGCAGTACTTC.

The V gene is TRBV29-1, the J gene TRBJ1-2; no definite D call. The CDR3 runs 14 residues. The germline V and J ends were trimmed by 0 bases and 6 bases, with 14 bases remaining between them. Germline V gene data show CDR1 as SQVTM and CDR2 as ANQGSEA. CDR3 region: CSVEEFDGSDGYTF. CDR3 bases: TGCAGCGTTGAAGAATTCGACGGTTCGGATGGCTACACCTTC. Full variable domain (remainder filled in from reference TRBV29-1 and TRBJ1-2): SAVISQKPSRDICQRGTSLTIQCQVDSQVTMMFWYRQQPGQSLTLIATANQGSEATYESGFVIDKFPISRPNLTFSTLTVSNMSPEDSSIYLCSVEEFDGSDGYTFGSGTRLTVV.

This CDR3 is CASRSGQLDTEAFF. The CDR3 nucleotides read TGTGCCAGCAGGTCGGGACAGTTAGACACTGAAGCTTTCTTT. The gene calls are TRBV2 and TRBJ1-1; TRBD1 matches 7 bases. Trimming cost V 6 bases and J 3 bases; bases outside gene matches: 7. Germline lookup yields CDR1 SNHLY and CDR2 FYNNEI. The CDR3 has 14 residues. Full variable domain (missing parts from reference TRBV2 and TRBJ1-1): EPEVTQTPSHQVTQMGQEVILRCVPISNHLYFYWYRQILGQKVEFLVSFYNNEISEKSEIFDDQFSVERPDGSNFTLKIRSTKLEDSAMYFCASRSGQLDTEAFFGQGTRLTVV.

The CDR3 DNA reads as TGCGCCAGCAGCTTGAACCCGGGACAGGATACAGATACGCAGTATTTT. It is translated as CASSLNPGQDTDTQYF. V usage is TRBV5-1 and J usage is TRBJ2-3, with 8 bases aligning to TRBD1. The J segment lost 3 bases and the V segment lost 1 base, leaving 7 bases of the junction unmatched. Germline V CDR1 and CDR2: SGHRS, YFSETQ. This CDR3 region has 16 residues.

There are a few counts of this clone. V gene TRBV19 combines with J gene TRBJ1-1; perhaps TRBD1 as D (6 bases). The CDR3 is made up of 14 amino acids. Germline CDR1 LNHDA, CDR2 SQIVND (reference sequence). Trimming stripped 5 bases from V and 5 bases from J, with 15 bases between. This chain's CDR3 is CASSVQQGGTEAFF. In nucleotides, the CDR3 is TGTGCCAGTAGTGTACAACAGGGAGGTACTGAAGCTTTCTTT.

The chain is built from TRBV10-3 and TRBJ1-1, with D maybe TRBD1 (6 bases). CDR1 and CDR2 from the germline V gene are ENHRY and SYGVKD. This CDR3 contains 15 residues. V lost 2 bases and J lost 8, with 18 bases in between. The CDR3 DNA reads TGTGCCATCAGTGAGACCTGGACAGCAAACCTCGAAGCTTTCTTT. Amino acids: CAISETWTANLEAFF.

V gene TRBV6-5 combines with J gene TRBJ2-5; tentative D call: TRBD2 (6 bases). This CDR3 spans 13 amino acids. Per germline, CDR1 MNHEY and CDR2 SVGAGI. The V end was cut by 6 bases, the J end by 0 bases, with 8 bases between. The CDR3 loop is CASRGTHQETQYF. The CDR3 DNA follows: TGTGCCAGCAGGGGGACTCACCAAGAGACCCAGTACTTC.

The rearrangement links TRBV4-3 to TRBJ1-5; D unresolved. This CDR3 is 15 amino acids long. Germline CDR1 is LGHNA and CDR2 is YSLEER. The V and J ends lost 0 bases and 5 bases respectively, with 11 bases between them. The CDR3: CASSQDIGTYQPQHF. The CDR3 DNA sequence: TGCGCCAGCAGCCAAGATATAGGCACTTATCAGCCCCAGCATTTT.

The chain uses TRBV7-8 and TRBJ2-2; D gene uncertain. Looked up from germline, CDR1 is SGHVS and CDR2 is FQNEAQ. The CDR3 runs to 15 residues. Trimming took 2 bases from V and 3 from J, leaving 10 bases between them. CDR3 sequence: CASSLRTLHTGELFF. CDR3 DNA sequence: TGTGCCAGCAGCTTACGGACCCTGCACACCGGGGAGCTGTTTTTT. The whole variable domain, filled in from reference TRBV7-8 and TRBJ2-2, reads GAGVSQSPRYKVAKRGQDVALRCDPISGHVSLFWYQQALGQGPEFLTYFQNEAQLDKSGLPSDRFFAERPEGSVSTLKIQRTQQEDSAVYLCASSLRTLHTGELFFGEGSRLTVL.

This clone has only a few counts. V and J are TRBV29-1 and TRBJ2-5; 8 nucleotides match TRBD1. The CDR3 spans 15 residues. The V gene end was trimmed by 4 bases and the J gene end by 5 bases; junction bases not matched to a gene: 12. CDR1 and CDR2 from the germline V gene are SQVTM and ANQGSEA. The CDR3 region is CSVARSPGGSETQYF. CDR3 nucleotides: TGCAGCGTTGCTAGGTCGCCAGGGGGCAGTGAGACCCAGTACTTC.

The chain joins TRBV5-1 to TRBJ2-1; 10 nucleotides agree with TRBD2. CDR3 length: 15 residues. CDR1 is SGHRS and CDR2 is YFSETQ in the germline V gene. Trimming at V came to 0 bases and at J to 7 bases, leaving 4 bases not matched to a gene. CDR3 sequence: CASSLESGRGNEQFF. CDR3 DNA: TGCGCCAGCAGCTTGGAGAGCGGGAGGGGAAATGAGCAGTTCTTC. The full variable domain, completed using reference TRBV5-1 and TRBJ2-1, is KAGVTQTPRYLIKTRGQQVTLSCSPISGHRSVSWYQQTPGQGLQFLFEYFSETQRNKGNFPGRFSGRQFSNSRSEMNVSTLELGDSALYLCASSLESGRGNEQFFGPGTRLTVL.

The CDR3 is CASSSTGGTNEKLFF. DNA of the CDR3: TGTGCCAGCAGTTCTACAGGGGGCACTAATGAAAAACTGTTTTTT. The chain employs TRBV28 and TRBJ1-4; 9 nucleotides align to TRBD1. J was trimmed by 2 bases and V by 4 bases; bases with no gene match: 2. Germline V CDR1 and CDR2: MDHEN, SYDVKM. This CDR3 contains 15 residues.

J is TRBJ2-7 and V is TRBV12-1; the D call TRBD2 from the table was never checked on the DNA. TRBV12-1 is a recognized pseudogene. This CDR3 is built from 16 residues. CDR3 DNA: TGTGCCAGCAGTTCGGGACTAGCGGGAGGGCCCTCCGAGCAGTACTTC. Its protein product is CASSSGLAGGPSEQYF.

The chain links TRBV23-1 to TRBJ1-1; D ambiguous. TRBV23-1 is classed as an ORF, of uncertain function. The CDR3 loop spans 13 amino acids. Trimming pared 5 bases from V and 1 base from J, leaving 8 bases between. CDR3 loop: CASSWPANTEAFF. CDR3 DNA sequence: TGCGCCAGCAGTTGGCCAGCGAACACTGAAGCTTTCTTT.

The chain combines TRBV4-3 with TRBJ2-7; a possible D gene is TRBD2 (6 bases). Germline V gives CDR1 LGHNA, CDR2 YSLEER. The CDR3 sequence is 18 residues long. V lost 0 bases and J 2 bases, leaving 20 bases between the germline ends. CDR3 loop: CASSQDHGFGTHTYEQYF. The CDR3 nucleotides read TGCGCCAGCAGCCAAGACCATGGCTTCGGGACTCATACCTACGAGCAGTACTTC.

Note on this clone: Within the sample, other DNA sequences also encode this same CDR3. The chain has TRBV28 and TRBJ1-5, with D unclear. V lost 6 bases, J lost 2 bases, and 14 bases lay in between. Germline-derived CDR1 and CDR2 are MDHEN and SYDVKM. This CDR3 is 15 amino acids long. The CDR3 is CASSPSRGGNQPQHF. The CDR3 DNA reads as TGTGCCAGCAGCCCTTCGCGGGGAGGCAATCAGCCCCAGCATTTT.

In regard to this clone: The sample contains more than one DNA sequence encoding this CDR3. The rearrangement uses TRBV11-1 and TRBJ2-7; possibly TRBD2 for D (6 bases). Germline assignment: CDR1 SGHAT and CDR2 FQDESV (reference sequence). This CDR3 is built from 14 residues. The germline V and J ends were trimmed by 3 bases and 3 bases, with 12 bases remaining between them. The CDR3 DNA sequence: TGTGCCAGCAGCTTGCGCGGGAATTACTACGAGCAGTACTTC. It encodes CASSLRGNYYEQYF.

V usage is TRBV7-2 and J usage is TRBJ2-7; 8 bases are shared with TRBD2. Germline V CDR1 and CDR2: SGHTA, FQGNSA. This CDR3 is 15 amino acids long. The V segment lost 1 base and the J segment 2 bases; nucleotides outside the gene matches: 4. The CDR3 DNA sequence: TGTGCCAGCAGCTTAGATAGCGGGAATGCCTACGAGCAGTACTTC. It encodes CASSLDSGNAYEQYF.

The rearrangement joins TRBV7-2 to TRBJ1-1; no definite D call. The V end was cut by 0 bases, the J end by 1 base, with 9 bases between. CDR1 is SGHTA and CDR2 is FQGNSA in the germline V gene. This CDR3 is built from 15 residues. In nucleotides, the CDR3 is TGTGCCAGCAGCTTAGCTTCCTTGCCGAACACTGAAGCTTTCTTT. Amino acid sequence: CASSLASLPNTEAFF. Looking up the rest from reference TRBV7-2 and TRBJ1-1 gives the full variable domain: GAGVSQSPSNKVTEKGKDVELRCDPISGHTALYWYRQSLGQGLEFLIYFQGNSAPDKSGLPSDRFSAERTGGSVSTLTIQRTQQEDSAVYLCASSLASLPNTEAFFGQGTRLTVV.

The CDR3 sequence: CASSEVMDPPDTQYF. The CDR3 region has the DNA TGTGCCAGCAGCGAGGTGATGGACCCACCGGATACGCAGTATTTT. V usage is TRBV9 and J usage is TRBJ2-3; D remains unclear. The germline V gene has CDR1 SGDLS and CDR2 YYNGEE. Trimming cost V 3 bases and J 6 bases, with 17 bases left between them. This CDR3 comprises 15 residues. Together with reference TRBV9 and TRBJ2-3, the CDR3 gives the full variable domain: DSGVTQTPKHLITATGQRVTLRCSPRSGDLSVYWYQQSLDQGLQFLIQYYNGEERAKGNILERFSAQQFPDLHSELNLSSLELGDSALYFCASSEVMDPPDTQYFGPGTRLTVL.

V usage is TRBV29-1 and J usage is TRBJ2-3; the D gene is possibly TRBD1 (5 bases). The CDR3 runs to 13 residues. Trimming cost V 6 bases and J 3 bases, with 13 bases left between them. Germline V gives CDR1 SQVTM, CDR2 ANQGSEA. The CDR3 loop is CSVGTRVTDTQYF. Here the CDR3 DNA reads TGCAGCGTCGGAACCAGGGTAACAGATACGCAGTATTTT.

The chain uses TRBV4-3 and TRBJ1-4, with D uncertain. V was pared by 3 bases and J by 4 bases, with 12 bases between. Germline CDR1 reads LGHNA; CDR2 reads YSLEER. The CDR3 has 15 residues. The CDR3 DNA sequence: TGCGCCAGCAGCCAGGAATGGACTGATAATGAAAAACTGTTTTTT. It translates to CASSQEWTDNEKLFF.

This rearrangement joins TRBV28 to TRBJ1-2, with D maybe TRBD1 (6 bases). CDR1 and CDR2 from the germline V gene are MDHEN and SYDVKM. This CDR3 is built from 15 residues. Trimming left V 4 bases short and J 7 bases short, with 19 bases between. In DNA form, the CDR3 reads TGTGCCAGCAGTTCGCTCACGCAGGGGAATCTTGGCTACACCTTC. Its translation: CASSSLTQGNLGYTF.

This sequence joins TRBV23-1 and TRBJ2-1, with D uncertain. TRBV23-1 belongs to the ORF category, with a function that is uncertain. The CDR3 is made up of 16 amino acids. V shed 0 bases and J shed 6 bases, with 15 bases lying between them. The CDR3 coding sequence is TGCGCCAGCAGTCAATCGCCCCCCAATCCGGTCAATGAGCAGTTCTTC. This translates into CASSQSPPNPVNEQFF.